Below are 31 T cell receptor beta chains sequenced from a single sample in a study of regulatory T cells in long-lasting Graves disease (dated by TCRdb to the early 2020s). The method behind the library was multiplex PCR. TCRdb shows the sequencer as Illumina HiSeq 4000. CDR3 regions were amplified by Arm-PCR with iRepertoire HTBI primers to construct TCR beta libraries. TCRdb reworked the public reads: Q25 trimming with fastp, MiXCR clone assembly, productive beta chains retained. Identical CDR3 protein sequences are pooled into one entry, listed with their most common genes and DNA. Counted in this sample were hundreds of thousands of distinct CDR3 sequences; around a fifth of them appeared once. The ten largest clonotypes hold roughly 27% of the sample. The sample's time point label, decoded: persistent/refractory GD, antithyroid drugs over 5 years with positive TRAb. RNA was extracted from PBMCs in TRIzol for both TCR sequencing and RNA sequencing.

Material: peripheral blood mononuclear cells (PBMCs), obtained when the disease was refractory, from a patient treated with antithyroid drugs. These receptors were obtained from a female donor with Graves disease.

V is TRBV30 and J is TRBJ2-6; the D is unclear. The CDR3 runs to 13 residues. The ends were cut back, 1 base at V and 8 bases at J, with 9 bases in the middle. CDR1 and CDR2 from the germline V gene are GTSNPN and SVGIG (reference sequence). CDR3 amino acids: CAWSGDISNVLTF. CDR3 coding DNA: TGTGCCTGGAGTGGAGACATTTCCAACGTCCTGACTTTC.

In this sample, this clonotype turned up a few times. This chain links TRBV4-1 with TRBJ1-5, with TRBD1 identical over 7 bases. Germline trimming cut 1 base from V and 3 bases from J; bases unmatched to any gene: 9. The CDR3 loop spans 17 amino acids. Germline loops: CDR1 MGHRA, CDR2 YSYEKL. The CDR3 DNA follows: TGCGCCAGCAGCCAAGGCCCCCGGGACAGCCTCAATCAGCCCCAGCATTTT. Its protein is CASSQGPRDSLNQPQHF.

Regarding this clonotype: A much larger clone differs from this one at a single base, so this may be a read error. The gene calls are TRBV7-9 and TRBJ2-5; the D gene is possibly TRBD1 (5 bases). The germline gives CDR1 SEHNR, CDR2 FQNEAQ (reference sequence). The CDR3 length is 14 residues. The CDR3 region is CAGSQDSPRETQYF. CDR3 in DNA: TGTGCCGGCAGCCAAGACAGCCCCAGGGAGACCCAGTACTTC.

This clonotype was found many times. V usage is TRBV29-1 and J usage is TRBJ2-5, with D uncertain. Germline loops: CDR1 SQVTM, CDR2 ANQGSEA. V was pared by 3 bases and J by 3 bases, with 5 bases between. The CDR3 is made up of 11 amino acids. For the CDR3, the DNA is TGCAGCGTTGACGATAAAGAGACCCAGTACTTC. This translates into CSVDDKETQYF. Full variable domain (outside the CDR3, taken from reference TRBV29-1 and TRBJ2-5): SAVISQKPSRDICQRGTSLTIQCQVDSQVTMMFWYRQQPGQSLTLIATANQGSEATYESGFVIDKFPISRPNLTFSTLTVSNMSPEDSSIYLCSVDDKETQYFGPGTRLLVL.

This clonotype was seen repeatedly, ten times or more. The chain is built from TRBV29-1 and TRBJ1-1, with D possibly TRBD1 on 5 matching bases. The V end lost 6 bases, the J end lost 4 bases, and 15 bases lay between the germline ends. The CDR3 has 13 amino acids. From germline, CDR1 is SQVTM and CDR2 ANQGSEA. The CDR3: CSVSGIVSTEAFF. In nucleotides, the CDR3 is TGCAGCGTCTCAGGGATTGTGAGCACTGAAGCTTTCTTT.

The table lists this clonotype with a few counts. The chain uses TRBV6-1 and TRBJ2-6, with a weak D call TRBD1 (5 bases). Germline-derived CDR1 and CDR2 are MNHNS and SASEGT. There are 15 residues in the CDR3. The germline V and J ends were trimmed by 3 bases and 2 bases, with 8 bases remaining between them. The DNA for the CDR3 is TGTGCCAGCAGTGACAGGGCTGCTGGGGCCAACGTCCTGACTTTC. This translates into CASSDRAAGANVLTF.

In this sample, this clonotype turned up many times. The rearrangement joins TRBV3-1 to TRBJ1-2; D not certain. This CDR3 spans 15 amino acids. V was trimmed by 1 base and J by 4 bases, leaving 13 bases between them. Germline CDR1 LGHDT, CDR2 YNNKEL (reference sequence). The DNA for the CDR3 is TGTGCCAGCAGCCAAGTTGACCACTTTCGCTATGGCTACACCTTC. The encoded protein is CASSQVDHFRYGYTF.

This clonotype turned up a few times. This chain connects TRBV4-1 to TRBJ1-2, with 8 bases fitting TRBD1. This CDR3 has 13 amino acids. Germline assignment: CDR1 MGHRA and CDR2 YSYEKL. The trim removed 2 bases at V and 8 bases at J, leaving 4 bases unmatched. CDR3: CASSQNRGSGYTF. The DNA of the CDR3 is TGCGCCAGCAGCCAAAACAGGGGGTCCGGCTACACCTTC.

This clonotype was found many times. V is TRBV11-2 and J is TRBJ1-2; D is undetermined. This CDR3 is built from 14 residues. V was pared by 7 bases and J by 0 bases, with 12 bases between. From germline, CDR1 is SGHAT and CDR2 FQNNGV. The CDR3 region is CASTPQPTNYGYTF. The CDR3 nucleotides read TGTGCCAGCACCCCACAGCCAACTAACTATGGCTACACCTTC.

This clonotype was observed at least ten times. This rearrangement joins TRBV6-5 to TRBJ1-4; D might be TRBD1 (5 bases). V lost 0 bases and J lost 6, with 8 bases in between. Germline lookup yields CDR1 MNHEY and CDR2 SVGAGI. CDR3 length equals 14 residues. The CDR3 DNA sequence: TGTGCCAGCAGTTACTCCCAGGGTGATGAAAAACTGTTTTTT. Encoded protein: CASSYSQGDEKLFF.

This clonotype was detected a few times. For the CDR3, the DNA is TGTGCCAGCAGTTTTACAGGGGCTGGAAACACCATATATTTT. Its translation: CASSFTGAGNTIYF. The chain joins TRBV12-3 or TRBV12-4 to TRBJ1-3; the match to TRBD1 covers 7 bases. The J segment lost 2 bases and the V segment lost 3 bases, leaving 1 base of the junction unmatched. The CDR3 has 14 amino acids.

This clonotype was recorded at least ten times. The chain combines TRBV7-2 with TRBJ1-6; TRBD1 matches at 8 bases. The CDR3 contains 14 residues. Germline V gives CDR1 SGHTA, CDR2 FQGNSA. The V segment lost 4 bases and the J segment 8 bases; nucleotides outside the gene matches: 4. CDR3: CASSYQGADSPLHF. The CDR3 coding sequence is TGTGCCAGCAGCTATCAGGGGGCTGATTCACCCCTCCACTTT. Filled out from reference TRBV7-2 and TRBJ1-6, the complete variable domain reads GAGVSQSPSNKVTEKGKDVELRCDPISGHTALYWYRQSLGQGLEFLIYFQGNSAPDKSGLPSDRFSAERTGGSVSTLTIQRTQQEDSAVYLCASSYQGADSPLHFGNGTRLTVT.

J is TRBJ2-7 and V is TRBV7-9, with a weak D call TRBD2 (5 bases). Germline values: CDR1 SEHNR, CDR2 FQNEAQ (reference sequence). The CDR3 covers 14 residues. V was cut by 2 bases and J by 2 bases, with 10 bases left in between. The CDR3, as DNA: TGTGCCAGCAGCTTACAAGAGGGCCCCTACGAGCAGTACTTC. It encodes CASSLQEGPYEQYF.

This clonotype was observed a few times. The chain combines TRBV6-1 with TRBJ2-7; D gene ambiguous. The germline V gene encodes CDR1 MNHNS and CDR2 SASEGT. V lost 2 bases and J lost 3, with 14 bases in between. The CDR3 runs 15 residues. CDR3 coding DNA: TGTGCCAGCAGTGAATTTCTGATTGGTGTCTACGAGCAGTACTTC. This gives the protein CASSEFLIGVYEQYF.

In DNA, the CDR3 is TGTGCCAGCAGCTTAGGGCTGGTTTGGACTGAAGCTTTCTTT. Residues: CASSLGLVWTEAFF. V is TRBV7-2 and J is TRBJ1-1; D is uncertain. Germline loops: CDR1 SGHTA, CDR2 FQGNSA. The CDR3 runs to 14 residues. V was clipped by 1 base and J by 5 bases, with 11 bases between them. The whole variable domain, filled in from reference TRBV7-2 and TRBJ1-1, reads GAGVSQSPSNKVTEKGKDVELRCDPISGHTALYWYRQSLGQGLEFLIYFQGNSAPDKSGLPSDRFSAERTGGSVSTLTIQRTQQEDSAVYLCASSLGLVWTEAFFGQGTRLTVV.

The J gene is TRBJ2-7, the V gene TRBV30, with 12 bases aligning to TRBD1. The CDR3 length is 15 residues. The J segment lost 2 bases and the V segment lost 7 bases, leaving 9 bases of the junction unmatched. CDR1 and CDR2 (germline): GTSNPN, SVGIG (reference sequence). The CDR3 loop is CASYPGDRGPYEQYF. For the CDR3, the DNA is TGTGCCTCTTACCCCGGGGACAGGGGGCCCTACGAGCAGTACTTC.

This clonotype has only a few counts. The rearrangement links TRBV18 to TRBJ1-2; 7 positions match TRBD1. Germline values: CDR1 KGHSH, CDR2 LQKENI. With V trimmed by 4 bases and J by 8 bases, 10 bases remained unmatched. This CDR3 comprises 14 residues. CDR3 nucleotides: TGTGCCAGCTCACTCCCGCGTCAGGGGGACGGCTACACCTTC. Residues: CASSLPRQGDGYTF.

The chain couples TRBV13 to TRBJ2-7; TRBD1 is a possible D gene (6 bases). CDR3 length equals 13 residues. CDR1 is PRHDT, CDR2 FYEKMQ, per germline (reference sequence). V gave up 4 bases and J gave up 4 bases, with 11 bases separating them. The CDR3 reads CASSSRQAYEQYF. The CDR3 nucleotides are TGTGCCAGCAGCTCCCGACAGGCGTACGAGCAGTACTTC.

This chain joins TRBV9 and TRBJ2-5, with TRBD2 matching over 7 bases. The CDR3 extends over 15 amino acids. Per germline, CDR1 SGDLS and CDR2 YYNGEE. The junction had 16 bases not matched to a gene; V was cut back by 9 bases and J by 5 bases. The chain's CDR3 is CATTRGGGLGETQYF. Written as DNA, the CDR3 is TGTGCCACCACCCGCGGGGGAGGACTTGGGGAGACCCAGTACTTC.

This clonotype has just a few counts. This chain joins TRBV28 and TRBJ2-6; D not resolved. CDR3 length: 15 amino acids. CDR1 and CDR2 from the germline V gene are MDHEN and SYDVKM. The ends were cut back, 5 bases at V and 0 bases at J, with 8 bases in the middle. This chain's CDR3 is CASSSPSSGANVLTF. CDR3 DNA sequence: TGTGCCAGCAGTAGTCCGAGCTCTGGGGCCAACGTCCTGACTTTC.

There are many counts of this clonotype. J is TRBJ1-6 and V is TRBV20-1; no definite D call. The V end was cut by 3 bases, the J end by 9 bases, with 9 bases between. This CDR3 is built from 12 residues. Germline values: CDR1 DFQATT, CDR2 SNEGSKA (reference sequence). The CDR3 coding sequence is TGCAGTGCTAGGGCGGGGAGTTCACCCCTCCACTTT. Amino acid sequence: CSARAGSSPLHF.

With respect to this clonotype: Possible read error: a much larger clone is one base away. The gene calls are TRBV28 and TRBJ1-2, with D uncertain. The CDR3 consists of 14 residues. Per germline, CDR1 MDHEN and CDR2 SYDVKM. Here the CDR3 reads CASSLSGLNYGDTF. The CDR3 coding sequence is TGTGCCAGCAGTTTATCTGGACTAAACTATGGCGACACCTTC.

This clonotype was found many times. The V and J genes are TRBV18 and TRBJ2-5, with D uncertain. The V end was cut by 3 bases, the J end by 5 bases, with 19 bases between. The germline V gene has CDR1 KGHSH and CDR2 LQKENI. There are 16 residues in the CDR3. CDR3 DNA: TGTGCCAGCTCACCTGCAAGACTCCTGCTTGGGGAGACCCAGTACTTC. This translates into CASSPARLLLGETQYF.

This chain links TRBV12-3 or TRBV12-4 with TRBJ2-3; 10 bases line up with TRBD2. CDR3 length equals 17 residues. J lost 4 bases, V lost 6 bases, and 13 bases had no gene match. DNA of the CDR3: TGTGCCAGCAGCCCCCTGTTACTAGCGGGACACGCAGATACGCAGTATTTT. Its translation is CASSPLLLAGHADTQYF.

This clonotype was recorded only once. A read error likely explains this, since a far larger clone differs by one base. The V and J genes are TRBV7-8 and TRBJ2-5, with a weak D call TRBD2 (7 bases). Germline loops: CDR1 SGHVS, CDR2 FQNEAQ. The CDR3 runs 14 residues. Trimming stripped 5 bases from V and 2 bases from J, with 12 bases between. CDR3 amino acids: CASSTGGLQETQYF. In DNA form, the CDR3 reads TGTGCCAGCAGCACCGGGGGGCTTCAAGAGACCCAGTACTTC.

This clonotype was seen repeatedly, ten times or more. The chain recombines TRBV28 with TRBJ2-7; TRBD2 agrees at 7 bases. Losses at the gene ends were 6 bases for V and 1 base for J; bases not matched to a gene: 6. CDR3 size: 14 residues. CDR1 and CDR2 from the germline V gene are MDHEN and SYDVKM. The CDR3 loop reads CASSFGRGSYEQYF. The CDR3 bases are TGTGCCAGCAGCTTTGGGCGGGGGTCCTACGAGCAGTACTTC.

The rearrangement uses TRBV28 and TRBJ2-5; TRBD1 agrees at 9 bases. The CDR3 sequence is 15 residues long. Germline-derived CDR1 and CDR2 are MDHEN and SYDVKM. After removal of 3 bases from V and 5 bases from J, the junction contained 7 bases not matched to a gene. CDR3 bases: TGTGCCAGCAGTTTCGTGGAGGGGACAGGGGAGACCCAGTACTTC. Translated: CASSFVEGTGETQYF.

The chain is built from TRBV5-1 and TRBJ1-6; no clear D. This CDR3 comprises 14 residues. V gave up 4 bases and J gave up 4 bases, with 9 bases separating them. Germline values: CDR1 SGHRS, CDR2 YFSETQ. The CDR3 region is CASSPGRYNSPLHF. The CDR3 nucleotides read TGCGCCAGCAGCCCCGGACGGTATAATTCACCCCTCCACTTT. Looking up the rest from reference TRBV5-1 and TRBJ1-6 gives the full variable domain: KAGVTQTPRYLIKTRGQQVTLSCSPISGHRSVSWYQQTPGQGLQFLFEYFSETQRNKGNFPGRFSGRQFSNSRSEMNVSTLELGDSALYLCASSPGRYNSPLHFGNGTRLTVT.

On this clonotype: The junction does not match germline at one end; this may be a read error. V usage is TRBV2 and J usage is TRBJ2-7; TRBD1 matches 8 bases. The CDR3 sequence is 15 residues long. Germline loops: CDR1 SNHLY, CDR2 FYNNEI. This chain's CDR3 is CAGSEDWTGLGEQYF. For the CDR3, the DNA is TGTGCCGGCAGTGAAGACTGGACAGGGCTGGGCGAGCAGTACTTC.

This clonotype showed up many times. The chain recombines TRBV12-3 or TRBV12-4 with TRBJ2-5; the D call may be TRBD1 or TRBD2 (6 bases each). CDR3 size: 14 residues. Trimming left V 1 base short and J 4 bases short, with 10 bases between. CDR3 sequence: CASSLDREVETQYF. The CDR3 bases are TGTGCCAGCAGTTTAGACAGGGAGGTAGAGACCCAGTACTTC.

The rearrangement joins TRBV6-1 to TRBJ2-7; possibly TRBD1 for D (5 bases). V was clipped by 5 bases and J by 6 bases, with 11 bases between them. The CDR3 covers 12 residues. Germline CDR1 is MNHNS and CDR2 is SASEGT. The CDR3 sequence: CASSHLTAEQYF. CDR3 in DNA: TGTGCCAGCAGTCACCTGACAGCCGAGCAGTACTTC.